The entry below describes one TCR beta chain. As yet, its antigen is unknown. The CDR3 is cut off 3 residues early in the read; its end comes from the germline J gene. Between the trimmed V and J ends, which lost 1 base and 3 bases, there was a span of 12 bases. This CDR3 has 14 residues. Per germline, CDR1 DFQATT and CDR2 SNEGSKA (reference sequence). Related graft donors supplied nonmyeloablative bone marrow transplants, and mixed chimerism was transient. Unstimulated regulatory T cells (CD4+CD25+CD127-), CD4+CD25- non-regulatory cells, CD4 and CD8 cells were FACS-sorted from thawed PBMCs. Sequencing was performed with immunoSEQ multiplex PCR; in TCRdb, only in-frame clones are kept and a portion is missing. The table for this sample gives approximately 13,000 clones. This sample was taken from a study of Tregs in tolerant kidney transplant recipients. Study-wide findings and caveats: Expanding Tregs on activated donor B cells appeared to best identify donor-specific TCRbeta clones. Donor-specific Treg expansion exceeded global Treg expansion in tolerant patients, suggesting antigen drive. Nucleotide sequences could not be compared across some patients' samples due to primer changes.

This sequence originates from a human patient who received a combined kidney and bone marrow transplant. Some of the T cells may derive from the graft donor. The starting material was CD8+ T cells from blood (PBMCs), obtained 6 months after the transplant. This chain connects TRBV20-1 to TRBJ1-2; D call uncertain. CDR3 in amino acids: CSARAFQVDYGYTF. Incomplete CDR3 DNA: TGCAGTGCTAGAGCCTTTCAGGTGGACTATGGC.